Below are 9 T cell receptor beta chains sequenced from a single sample in a study of blood T cell repertoires in COVID-19. TCRdb's table, derived via immunoSEQ multiplex PCR, lists solely in-frame clones and lacks some. The sample lists roughly 70,000 clones, more than 70% occurring once. The sequencing sample was made of peripheral blood. The receptors come from a man aged 70 or older with active or convalescent COVID-19.

The rearrangement joins TRBV6-1 to TRBJ2-5, with D tentatively TRBD1 (6 bases). Trimming shortened V by 3 bases and J by 4 bases, and 9 bases separated the two germline ends. The CDR3 is 13 amino acids. Germline values: CDR1 MNHNS, CDR2 SASEGT. CDR3 protein: CASSDPGAETQYF. For the CDR3, the DNA is TGTGCCAGCAGTGATCCAGGGGCAGAGACCCAGTACTTC.

This sequence joins TRBV29-1 and TRBJ2-2; 7 bases align to TRBD2. The trim removed 4 bases at V and 4 bases at J, leaving 6 bases unmatched. This CDR3 comprises 14 residues. The germline CDR1 and CDR2 sequences are SQVTM and ANQGSEA. The CDR3 bases are TGCAGCGTTGGGGAGGGAGGGTCCACCGGGGAGCTGTTTTTT. This gives the protein CSVGEGGSTGELFF.

The chain carries TRBV9 and TRBJ2-3; 14 bases map to TRBD2. The germline V gene has CDR1 SGDLS and CDR2 YYNGEE. The CDR3 runs to 18 residues. J was trimmed by 3 bases and V by 0 bases; bases with no gene match: 6. This chain's CDR3 is CASSVGLAGGPRTDTQYF. In DNA, the CDR3 is TGTGCCAGCAGCGTAGGACTAGCGGGAGGGCCGAGGACAGATACGCAGTATTTT.

A single count supports this clone. The genes are TRBV5-5 and TRBJ2-7; TRBD2 matches at 7 bases. V trimming: 0 bases; J trimming: 4 bases; junction bases outside the gene matches: 10. Germline V gives CDR1 SGHKS, CDR2 YYEKEE (reference sequence). The CDR3 has 16 residues. For the CDR3, the DNA is TGTGCCAGCAGCTTGGCTGGGCTGGCGGGAGCTTACGAGCAGTACTTC. Protein product: CASSLAGLAGAYEQYF.

V and J are TRBV2 and TRBJ2-7; 8 bases line up with TRBD1. Germline V gene data show CDR1 as SNHLY and CDR2 as FYNNEI. The CDR3 spans 17 residues. V shed 2 bases and J 3 bases; nucleotides not matched to a gene: 12. Written as DNA, the CDR3 is TGTGCCAGCAGTGAATTGGCCGGGGGACAGGTGCTCTACGAGCAGTACTTC. Protein sequence: CASSELAGGQVLYEQYF. The whole variable domain, filled in from reference TRBV2 and TRBJ2-7, reads EPEVTQTPSHQVTQMGQEVILRCVPISNHLYFYWYRQILGQKVEFLVSFYNNEISEKSEIFDDQFSVERPDGSNFTLKIRSTKLEDSAMYFCASSELAGGQVLYEQYFGPGTRLTVT.

This chain joins TRBV7-6 and TRBJ2-2, with 8 bases fitting TRBD2. Germline V gives CDR1 SGHVS, CDR2 FNYEAQ. Trimming removed 6 bases from V and 1 base from J; junction bases left unmatched: 4. This CDR3 has 15 amino acids. The CDR3 coding sequence is TGTGCCAGCAGTCCCCTAGCGGGGAACACCGGGGAGCTGTTTTTT. Translating it yields CASSPLAGNTGELFF.

This clone was seen a few times. The CDR3 DNA follows: TGTGCCAGCAGTCGAGCAGGGCAGGGATCTAATGAAAAACTGTTTTTT. Translating it yields CASSRAGQGSNEKLFF. V gene TRBV27 combines with J gene TRBJ1-4; weak D call: TRBD1 (5 bases). V lost 5 bases to trimming and J lost 3 bases, with 16 bases between them. Per the germline V gene, CDR1 is MNHEY and CDR2 is SMNVEV (reference sequence). The CDR3 sequence is 16 residues long.

The rearrangement links TRBV3-1 (or the pseudogene TRBV3-2) to TRBJ1-1; maybe TRBD1 (5 bases). The V end lost 6 bases, the J end lost 7 bases, and 21 bases lay between the germline ends. The CDR3 contains 15 residues. Germline V lookup: CDR1 LGHDT, CDR2 YNNKEL (reference sequence). Here the CDR3 reads CASRSKGRVEGEAFF. The DNA for the CDR3 is TGTGCCAGCAGAAGCAAGGGCAGGGTGGAGGGTGAAGCTTTCTTT.

The rearrangement links TRBV5-4 to TRBJ2-5, with 10 bases that match TRBD1. The CDR3 has 15 amino acids. The junction had 8 bases not matched to a gene; V was cut back by 4 bases and J by 5 bases. The germline gives CDR1 SGHNT, CDR2 YYREEE (reference sequence). CDR3 nucleotides: TGTGCCAGCAGCCTAAAGACAGGGGGCGGGGAGACCCAGTACTTC. It codes for CASSLKTGGGETQYF.